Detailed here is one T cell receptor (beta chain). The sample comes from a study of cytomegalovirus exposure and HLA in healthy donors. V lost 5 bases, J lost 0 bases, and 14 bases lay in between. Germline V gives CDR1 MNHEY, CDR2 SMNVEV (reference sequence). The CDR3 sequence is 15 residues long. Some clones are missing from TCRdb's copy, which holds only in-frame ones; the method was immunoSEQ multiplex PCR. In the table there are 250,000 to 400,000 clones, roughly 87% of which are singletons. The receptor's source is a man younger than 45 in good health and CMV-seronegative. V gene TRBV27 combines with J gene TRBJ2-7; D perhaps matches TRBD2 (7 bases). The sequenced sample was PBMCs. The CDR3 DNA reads TGTGCCAGCAGTCCATCGGGGGGCCTCTCCTACGAGCAGTACTTC. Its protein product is CASSPSGGLSYEQYF.